A selection of T cell receptor beta chains follows, all from one sample in a study of cytomegalovirus exposure and HLA in healthy donors. Method: immunoSEQ multiplex PCR; TCRdb's copy keeps in-frame clones and lacks some. The sample yields approximately 120,000 clones, of which the top ten take up more than 1%. Sample: PBMCs. Receptor source: a man younger than 35 in good health and CMV-seronegative. The CDR3 runs from the conserved cysteine through the conserved F or W. The D gene is left open where the match is weak.

d_call	v_call	j_call	cdr3_aa	cdr3_nt
.	TRBV5-5	TRBJ2-3	CASSLGGTSQPAQYF	TGTGCCAGCAGCTTGGGGGGGACTTCCCAACCTGCGCAGTATTTT
TRBD1	TRBV6-1	TRBJ2-3	CASSEDRGPAIGTDTQYF	TGTGCCAGCAGTGAAGACAGGGGGCCCGCTATTGGCACAGATACGCAGTATTTT
.	TRBV6-1	TRBJ2-7	CASSEIWRGEQYF	TGTGCCAGCAGTGAGATATGGCGGGGCGAGCAGTACTTC
.	TRBV7-2	TRBJ2-7	CASSLASSSYEQYF	TGTGCCAGCAGCTTAGCCTCCAGCTCCTACGAGCAGTACTTC
.	TRBV7-8	TRBJ2-7	CASSLVGTPSSYEQYF	TGTGCCAGCAGCTTAGTCGGGACTCCGAGCTCCTACGAGCAGTACTTC
.	TRBV28	TRBJ1-5	CASTFIGVQPQHF	TGTGCCAGCACCTTCATCGGGGTTCAGCCCCAGCATTTT
.	TRBV11-2	TRBJ2-1	CASSPFPNEQFF	TGTGCCAGCAGCCCCTTCCCCAATGAGCAGTTCTTC
TRBD1	TRBV27	TRBJ1-4	CASSPIRDRNEKLFF	TGTGCCAGCAGCCCAATTCGGGACAGGAATGAAAAACTGTTTTTT
TRBD2	TRBV5-1	TRBJ2-5	CASSLGTRAFGGETQYF	TGCGCCAGCAGCTTAGGGACTAGAGCGTTTGGGGGAGAGACCCAGTACTTC
TRBD1	TRBV5-1	TRBJ2-7	CASSLVQGAYEQYF	TGCGCCAGCAGCTTGGTACAGGGGGCCTACGAGCAGTACTTC
.	TRBV9	TRBJ2-1	CASSVTSSVYNEQFF	TGTGCCAGCAGCGTAACTTCTAGCGTCTACAATGAGCAGTTCTTC
TRBD1	TRBV27	TRBJ1-2	CASSDFGTGGYGYTF	TGTGCCAGCAGTGACTTCGGGACAGGGGGCTATGGCTACACCTTC
TRBD2	TRBV27	TRBJ2-1	CASSKLSGGAYNEQFF	TGTGCCAGCAGCAAACTCAGCGGGGGCGCCTACAATGAGCAGTTCTTC
TRBD1	TRBV5-1	TRBJ2-7	CASSSRQGRIHEQYF	TGCGCCAGCAGCTCACGACAGGGTCGGATCCACGAGCAGTACTTC
.	TRBV5-1	TRBJ1-1	CASSSTTGFNTEAFF	TGCGCCAGCAGCTCAACTACAGGGTTTAACACTGAAGCTTTCTTT
.	TRBV28	TRBJ2-5	CASSTVRGGLGETQYF	TGTGCCAGCAGCACAGTCCGGGGAGGCCTTGGAGAGACCCAGTACTTC
TRBD1	TRBV18	TRBJ2-1	CASSRDSHERFF	TGTGCCAGCTCACGGGACAGCCATGAGCGGTTCTTC
.	TRBV6-1	TRBJ1-3	CASSEVILPRGGNTIYF	TGTGCCAGCAGTGAAGTAATTTTGCCCAGGGGTGGAAACACCATATATTTT
TRBD1	TRBV29-1	TRBJ1-5	CSAKGTGTNQPQHF	TGCAGCGCGAAAGGGACAGGCACCAATCAGCCCCAGCATTTT